The 6 T cell receptor beta chains given below trace back to one sample, sequenced in a study of OX40 agonist ivuxolimab in advanced cancers. Profiled with immunoSEQ multiplex PCR; TCRdb holds only in-frame clones, not every one. The table records around 48,000 clones, roughly 81% of them present only once. The material sequenced was CD4+ or CD8+ T cells sorted from blood, taken in a trial of the OX40 agonist ivuxolimab. The receptors shown here come from an adult with an advanced solid tumor such as melanoma, head and neck, liver or kidney cancer.

This chain connects TRBV7-2 to TRBJ2-5, with D perhaps TRBD1 or TRBD2 (5 bases each). Germline V gene sequence: CDR1 SGHTA, CDR2 FQGNSA. The CDR3 has 14 residues. V shed 5 bases and J shed 1 base, with 11 bases lying between them. The CDR3 DNA follows: TGTGCCAGCAGCCCTGGGACCGCCCAAGAGACCCAGTACTTC. Protein: CASSPGTAQETQYF.

This rearrangement joins TRBV5-4 to TRBJ2-6, with 8 positions matching TRBD1. The CDR3 covers 17 residues. Trimming took 4 bases from V and 0 from J; bases not matched to a gene: 6. Germline V lookup: CDR1 SGHNT, CDR2 YYREEE (reference sequence). CDR3 DNA: TGTGCCAGCAGCGGGGACAGGAAGGGCTCTGGGGCCAACGTCCTGACTTTC. It encodes CASSGDRKGSGANVLTF.

This clone was recorded only once. CDR3 loop: CASSYSVLQETQYF. In nucleotides, the CDR3 is TGTGCCAGCAGTTACTCGGTCCTACAAGAGACCCAGTACTTC. The chain combines TRBV6-5 with TRBJ2-5; D unresolved. Between the trimmed V and J ends, which lost 0 bases and 2 bases, there was a span of 7 bases. Germline CDR1 is MNHEY and CDR2 is SVGAGI. The CDR3 runs 14 residues.

This chain connects TRBV5-6 to TRBJ2-3; D gene unclear. Trimming took off 1 base at V and 6 bases at J, with 18 bases between the two ends. This CDR3 contains 16 residues. Germline V gives CDR1 SGHDT, CDR2 YYEEEE. The CDR3 nucleotides are TGTGCCAGCAGCTTGTCACTGGCGATGGGCCTTGATACGCAGTATTTT. Its translation is CASSLSLAMGLDTQYF.

The rearrangement joins TRBV6-1 to TRBJ2-7, with TRBD1 matching 7 bases. CDR1 MNHNS and CDR2 SASEGT come from the germline V gene. The CDR3 is 13 residues long. The V segment lost 7 bases and the J segment 0 bases; nucleotides outside the gene matches: 3. This chain's CDR3 is CASTQGSSYEQYF. The CDR3 DNA sequence: TGTGCCAGCACACAGGGGAGCTCCTACGAGCAGTACTTC.

J is TRBJ2-1 and V is TRBV7-6; a weak D match, TRBD1 (6 bases). Germline-derived CDR1 and CDR2 are SGHVS and FNYEAQ. The CDR3 covers 13 residues. V was trimmed by 3 bases and J by 9 bases, leaving 12 bases between them. CDR3 in amino acids: CASSFRLDSEQFF. Here the CDR3 DNA reads TGTGCCAGCAGCTTCCGTTTGGACAGTGAGCAGTTCTTC.